What follows is one T cell receptor (beta chain) and its context. CDR3 size: 14 residues. Trimming removed 5 bases at V and 3 bases at J, with 10 bases between. CDR1 is MNHNS and CDR2 is SASEGT in the germline V gene. Source study methods: Using reference gene primer amplification, nucleated cell counts were estimated. The table came from immunoSEQ multiplex PCR; TCRdb's copy has only in-frame clones and leaves some out. V and J calls plus clone size are reproduced from that table; the DNA served to infer D and trimming. This sample has 150,000 to 200,000 clones, with about 90% found just once. This sample is drawn from a study of blood T cell repertoires in COVID-19.

The origin of this receptor is a man aged 60-69 years with acute or convalescent COVID-19. J is TRBJ1-4 and V is TRBV6-1; TRBD1 is a possible D gene (6 bases). The sample taken for sequencing was peripheral blood. CDR3 region: CASSTTGSNEKLFF. CDR3 coding DNA: TGTGCCAGCAGTACTACAGGGTCTAATGAAAAACTGTTTTTT.